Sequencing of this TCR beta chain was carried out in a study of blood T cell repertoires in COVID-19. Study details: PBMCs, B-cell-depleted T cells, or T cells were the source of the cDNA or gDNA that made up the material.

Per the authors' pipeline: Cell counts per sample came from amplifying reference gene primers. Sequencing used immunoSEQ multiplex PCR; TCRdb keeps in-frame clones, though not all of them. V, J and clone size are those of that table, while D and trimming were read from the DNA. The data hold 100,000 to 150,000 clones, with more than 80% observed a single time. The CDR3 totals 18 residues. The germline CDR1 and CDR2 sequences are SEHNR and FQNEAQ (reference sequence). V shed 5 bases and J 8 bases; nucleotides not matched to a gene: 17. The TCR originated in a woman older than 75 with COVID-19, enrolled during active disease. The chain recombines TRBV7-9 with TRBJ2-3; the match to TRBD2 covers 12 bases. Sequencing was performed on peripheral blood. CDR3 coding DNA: TGTGCCAGCAGCACCCGGACTAGCGGGACTACTGCACATGGTACGCAGTATTTT. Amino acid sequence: CASSTRTSGTTAHGTQYF.